These T cell receptor beta chains were read from a single sample in a study of blood T cell repertoires in COVID-19. Using immunoSEQ multiplex PCR, the repertoire was profiled, and TCRdb retains in-frame clones only, with some absent. The sample has 200,000 to 300,000 clones, approximately 80% seen once; the top ten hold about 8.9%. Sequencing was carried out using peripheral blood. The receptor source for this set is a man at least 80 years old with acute or convalescent COVID-19. The CDR3 runs from the conserved cysteine through the conserved F or W.

CDR3aa	v_gene	j_gene
CASSKAISYGGNYEQYF	TRBV21-1	TRBJ2-7
CASSHLRTTYEQYF	TRBV7-9	TRBJ2-7
CASSVSGTVDGYTF	TRBV9	TRBJ1-2
CASSLWGQGFMNTEAFF	TRBV27	TRBJ1-1
CASSSAVSSYTGELFF	TRBV7-2	TRBJ2-2
CASSPSRGREKLFF	TRBV19	TRBJ1-4
CASSVLLGADTQYF	TRBV28	TRBJ2-3
CASSLGGAEAFF	TRBV7-2	TRBJ1-1
CASSELRTSGDTGELFF	TRBV21-1	TRBJ2-2
CASSLAGTSGDEQFF	TRBV11-2	TRBJ2-1
CASRSGSSGANVLTF	TRBV6-5	TRBJ2-6
CASRNGQASYEQYF	TRBV2	TRBJ2-7
CASSFTGAGTDTQYF	TRBV19	TRBJ2-3
CASSDYAGGEQYF	TRBV6-4	TRBJ2-7
CATSDFTSGSIISYNEQFF	TRBV24-1	TRBJ2-1
CASSPSGNTIYF	TRBV3-1/TRBV3-2	TRBJ1-3
CASSENRGGGAFF	TRBV6-1	TRBJ1-1
CASSVEGRPRDEQFF	TRBV9	TRBJ2-1
CASSLGGTGPGTEAFF	TRBV5-4	TRBJ1-1
CASSVADRDEQYF	TRBV5-4	TRBJ2-7
CASGDRANYGYTF	TRBV5-1	TRBJ1-2
CATSDRTGTYQPQHF	TRBV24-1	TRBJ1-5
CATKSGSTETQYF	TRBV5-4	TRBJ2-5
CSASPLLGGTYEQYF	TRBV20-1	TRBJ2-7
CASSLFGNEQYF	TRBV3-1/TRBV3-2	TRBJ2-7
CASGPTGTNQPQHF	TRBV19	TRBJ1-5
CASIGGAARAFF	TRBV6-5	TRBJ1-1
CASSFGGNTEAFF	TRBV12-3/TRBV12-4	TRBJ1-1
CASTNGRGVNTEAFF	TRBV11-1	TRBJ1-1
CASSQGISPKNIQYF	TRBV3-1/TRBV3-2	TRBJ2-4
CASSQEGTGRTTGELFF	TRBV4-1	TRBJ2-2
CASSPGGTEAFF	TRBV2	TRBJ1-1
CASTNDWDRRTGNTIYF	TRBV19	TRBJ1-3
CASSPWDRSYEQYF	TRBV4-1	TRBJ2-7
CASSLGFGGGADTQYF	TRBV11-3	TRBJ2-3
CASTSPTSGNTQYF	TRBV27	TRBJ2-3
CASSLQGAKYGYTF	TRBV27	TRBJ1-2
CASSLAHGGNYEQYF	TRBV5-5	TRBJ2-7
CSASSWSSYNEQFF	TRBV20-1	TRBJ2-1
CASSLGTGGQYGYTF	TRBV5-1	TRBJ1-2
CASSPGGGGNSPLHF	TRBV6-6	TRBJ1-6
CASSRALSSDTEAFF	TRBV18	TRBJ1-1
CASSSGQPYEQYF	TRBV12-3/TRBV12-4	TRBJ2-7
CASSLVRGGTDTQYF	TRBV7-2	TRBJ2-3
CASSLGLAGGQINEQFF	TRBV5-1	TRBJ2-1
CASSLFAVNTEAFF	TRBV7-8	TRBJ1-1
CASSPQGYYGYTF	TRBV7-9	TRBJ1-2